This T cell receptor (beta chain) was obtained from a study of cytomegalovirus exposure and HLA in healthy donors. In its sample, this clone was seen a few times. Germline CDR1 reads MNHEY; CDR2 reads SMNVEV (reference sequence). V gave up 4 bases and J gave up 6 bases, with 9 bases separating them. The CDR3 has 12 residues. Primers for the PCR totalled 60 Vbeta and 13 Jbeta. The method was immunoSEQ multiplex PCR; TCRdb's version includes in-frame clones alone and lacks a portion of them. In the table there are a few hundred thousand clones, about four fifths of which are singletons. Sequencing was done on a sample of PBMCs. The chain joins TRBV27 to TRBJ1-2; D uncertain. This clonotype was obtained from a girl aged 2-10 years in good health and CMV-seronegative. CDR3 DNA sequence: TGTGCCAGCAGTTCCGGGATTGATGGCTACACCTTC. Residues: CASSSGIDGYTF.